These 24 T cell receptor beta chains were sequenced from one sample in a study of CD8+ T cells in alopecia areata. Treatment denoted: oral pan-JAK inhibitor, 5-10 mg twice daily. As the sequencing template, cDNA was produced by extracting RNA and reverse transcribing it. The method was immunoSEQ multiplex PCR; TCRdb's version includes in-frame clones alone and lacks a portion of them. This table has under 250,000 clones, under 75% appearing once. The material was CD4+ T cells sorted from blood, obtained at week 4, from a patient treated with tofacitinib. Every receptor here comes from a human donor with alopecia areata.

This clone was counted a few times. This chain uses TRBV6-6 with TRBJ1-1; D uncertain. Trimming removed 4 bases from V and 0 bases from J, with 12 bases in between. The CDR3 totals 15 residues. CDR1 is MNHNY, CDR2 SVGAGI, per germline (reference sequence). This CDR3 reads CASSWRGSMNTEAFF. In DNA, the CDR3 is TGTGCCAGCAGTTGGCGCGGTTCCATGAACACTGAAGCTTTCTTT.

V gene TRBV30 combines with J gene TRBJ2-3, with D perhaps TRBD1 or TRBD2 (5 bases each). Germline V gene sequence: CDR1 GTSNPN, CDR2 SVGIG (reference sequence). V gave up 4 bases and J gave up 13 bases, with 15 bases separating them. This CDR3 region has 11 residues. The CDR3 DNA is TGTGCCTGGATAACCGGGGCCTCGGAGTATTTT. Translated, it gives CAWITGASEYF.

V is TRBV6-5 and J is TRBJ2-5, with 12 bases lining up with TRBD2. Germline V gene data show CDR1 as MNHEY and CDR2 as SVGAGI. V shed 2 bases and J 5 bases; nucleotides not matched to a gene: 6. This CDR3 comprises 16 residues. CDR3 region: CASSYASGGAWETQYF. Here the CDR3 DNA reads TGTGCCAGCAGTTACGCTAGCGGGGGGGCTTGGGAGACCCAGTACTTC.

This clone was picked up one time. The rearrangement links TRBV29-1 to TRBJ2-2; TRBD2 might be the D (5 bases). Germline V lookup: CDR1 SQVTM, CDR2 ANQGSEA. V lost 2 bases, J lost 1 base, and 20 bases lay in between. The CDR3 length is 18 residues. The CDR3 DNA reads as TGCAGCGTTGAAAAGTACCTAGAGGCCGGGAAGAACACCGGGGAGCTGTTTTTT. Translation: CSVEKYLEAGKNTGELFF.

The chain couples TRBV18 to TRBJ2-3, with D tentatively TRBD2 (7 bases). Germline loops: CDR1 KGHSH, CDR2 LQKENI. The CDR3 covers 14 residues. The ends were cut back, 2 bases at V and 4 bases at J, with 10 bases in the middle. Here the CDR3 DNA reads TGTGCCAGCTCACCATCGGGGGGCTCAGATACGCAGTATTTT. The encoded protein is CASSPSGGSDTQYF.

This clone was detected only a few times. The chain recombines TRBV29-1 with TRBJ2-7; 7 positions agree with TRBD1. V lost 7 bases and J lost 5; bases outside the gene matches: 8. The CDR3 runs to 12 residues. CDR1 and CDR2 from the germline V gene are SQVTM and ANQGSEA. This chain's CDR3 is CSASWDSHEQYF. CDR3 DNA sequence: TGCAGCGCATCATGGGACAGCCACGAGCAGTACTTC.

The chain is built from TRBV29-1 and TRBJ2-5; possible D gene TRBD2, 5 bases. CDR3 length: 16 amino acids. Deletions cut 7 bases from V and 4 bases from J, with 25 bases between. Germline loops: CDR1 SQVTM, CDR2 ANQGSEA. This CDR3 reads CSAGGLGTLRGETQYF. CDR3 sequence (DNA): TGCAGCGCTGGAGGTCTGGGAACCCTTCGGGGAGAGACCCAGTACTTC.

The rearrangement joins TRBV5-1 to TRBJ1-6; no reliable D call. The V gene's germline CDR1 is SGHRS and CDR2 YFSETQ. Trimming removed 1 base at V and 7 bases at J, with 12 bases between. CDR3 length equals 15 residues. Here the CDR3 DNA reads TGCGCCAGCAGCTTGATGGGGATAAGGAATTCACCCCTCCACTTT. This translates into CASSLMGIRNSPLHF.

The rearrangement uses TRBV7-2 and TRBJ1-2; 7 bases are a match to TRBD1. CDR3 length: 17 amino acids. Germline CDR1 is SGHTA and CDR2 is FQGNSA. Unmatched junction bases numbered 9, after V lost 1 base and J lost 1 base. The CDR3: CASSLGAGGALNYGYTF. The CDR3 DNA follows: TGTGCCAGCAGCTTAGGGGCAGGGGGGGCCCTTAACTATGGCTACACCTTC.

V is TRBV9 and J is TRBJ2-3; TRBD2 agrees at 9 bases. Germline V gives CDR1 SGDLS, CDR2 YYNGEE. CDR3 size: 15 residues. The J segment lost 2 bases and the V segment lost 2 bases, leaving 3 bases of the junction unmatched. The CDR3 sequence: CASSVLAGNTDTQYF. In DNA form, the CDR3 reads TGTGCCAGCAGCGTTCTAGCGGGGAACACAGATACGCAGTATTTT.

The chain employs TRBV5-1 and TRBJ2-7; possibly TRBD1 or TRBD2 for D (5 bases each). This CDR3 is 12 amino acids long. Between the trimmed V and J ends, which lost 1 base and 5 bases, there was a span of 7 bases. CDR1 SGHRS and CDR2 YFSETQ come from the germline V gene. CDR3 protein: CASSLLGDEQYF. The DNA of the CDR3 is TGCGCCAGCAGCTTGCTGGGGGACGAGCAGTACTTC.

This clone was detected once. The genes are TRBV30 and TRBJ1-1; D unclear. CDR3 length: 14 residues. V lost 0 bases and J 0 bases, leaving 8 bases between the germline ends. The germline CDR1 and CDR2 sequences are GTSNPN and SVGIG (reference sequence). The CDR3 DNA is TGTGCCTGGAGTGTTTCGCTGGTGAACACTGAAGCTTTCTTT. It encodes CAWSVSLVNTEAFF.

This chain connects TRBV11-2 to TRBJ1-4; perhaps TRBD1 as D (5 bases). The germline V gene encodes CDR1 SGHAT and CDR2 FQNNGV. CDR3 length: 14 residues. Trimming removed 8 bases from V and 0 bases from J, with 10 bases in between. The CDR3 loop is CASQQATTNEKLFF. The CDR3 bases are TGTGCCAGCCAACAGGCGACAACTAATGAAAAACTGTTTTTT.

The CDR3 DNA sequence: TGCGCCAGCAGATGGACGGATCAGACTTCCTACGAGCAGTACTTC. Translating gives CASRWTDQTSYEQYF. The chain joins TRBV5-1 to TRBJ2-7; no definite D call. The V gene's germline CDR1 is SGHRS and CDR2 YFSETQ. CDR3 length: 15 amino acids. The ends were cut back, 5 bases at V and 1 base at J, with 16 bases in the middle.

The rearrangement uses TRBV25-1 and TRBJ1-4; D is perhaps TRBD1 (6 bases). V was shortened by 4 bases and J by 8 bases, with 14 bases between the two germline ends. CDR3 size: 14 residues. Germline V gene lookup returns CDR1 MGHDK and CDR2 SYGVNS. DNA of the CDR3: TGTGCCAGCAGTGTAGCACAGGGTGGGGAAAAACTGTTTTTT. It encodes CASSVAQGGEKLFF.

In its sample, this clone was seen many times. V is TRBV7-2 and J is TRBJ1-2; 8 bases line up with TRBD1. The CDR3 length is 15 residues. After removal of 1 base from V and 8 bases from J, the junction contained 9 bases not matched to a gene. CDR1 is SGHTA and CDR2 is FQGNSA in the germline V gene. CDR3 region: CASSLGTGKGKGYTF. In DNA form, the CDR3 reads TGTGCCAGCAGCTTAGGGACAGGGAAGGGAAAGGGCTACACCTTC.

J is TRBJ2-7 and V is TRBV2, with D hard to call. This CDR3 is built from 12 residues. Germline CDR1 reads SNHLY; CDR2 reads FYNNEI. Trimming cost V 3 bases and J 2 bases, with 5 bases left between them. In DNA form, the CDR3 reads TGTGCCAGCAGTGACGGTGCCTACGAGCAGTACTTC. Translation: CASSDGAYEQYF.

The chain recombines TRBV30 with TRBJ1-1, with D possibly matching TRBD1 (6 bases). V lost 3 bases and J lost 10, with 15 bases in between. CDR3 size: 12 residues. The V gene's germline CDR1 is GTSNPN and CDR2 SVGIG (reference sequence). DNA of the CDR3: TGTGCCTGGAGCCACACAAAGGGGGGAGCTTTCTTT. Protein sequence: CAWSHTKGGAFF.

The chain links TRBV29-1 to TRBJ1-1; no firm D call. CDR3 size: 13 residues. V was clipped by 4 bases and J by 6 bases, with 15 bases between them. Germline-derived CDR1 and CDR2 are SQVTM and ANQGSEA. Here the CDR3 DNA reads TGCAGCGTTGTAAGGGATCCTGGCGCTGAAGCTTTCTTT. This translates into CSVVRDPGAEAFF.

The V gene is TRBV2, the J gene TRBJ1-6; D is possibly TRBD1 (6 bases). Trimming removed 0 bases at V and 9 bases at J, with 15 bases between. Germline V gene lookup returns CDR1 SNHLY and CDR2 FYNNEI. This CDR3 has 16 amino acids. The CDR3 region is CASSEARGRGSSPLHF. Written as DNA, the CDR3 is TGTGCCAGCAGTGAAGCGCGAGGCAGGGGATCTTCACCCCTCCACTTT.

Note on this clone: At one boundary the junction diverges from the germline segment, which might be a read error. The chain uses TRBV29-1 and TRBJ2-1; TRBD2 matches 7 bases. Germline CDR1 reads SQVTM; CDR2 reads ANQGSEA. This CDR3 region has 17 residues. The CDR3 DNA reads TGCAGCGTTGAAGAACGGGGCCTAGCGGACCCCTACAAGGAGCAGTTCTTC. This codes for CSVEERGLADPYKEQFF.

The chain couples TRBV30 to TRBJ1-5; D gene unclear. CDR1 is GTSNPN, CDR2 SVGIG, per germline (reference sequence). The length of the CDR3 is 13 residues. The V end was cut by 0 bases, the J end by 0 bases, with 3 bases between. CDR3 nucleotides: TGTGCCTGGAGTGTGACTAGCAATCAGCCCCAGCATTTT. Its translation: CAWSVTSNQPQHF.

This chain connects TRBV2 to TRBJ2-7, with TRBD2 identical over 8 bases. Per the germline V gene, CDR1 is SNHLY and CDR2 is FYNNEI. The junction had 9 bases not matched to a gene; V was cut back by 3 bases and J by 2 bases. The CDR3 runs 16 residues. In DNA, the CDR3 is TGTGCCAGCAGTGACCGGACTAGCAATTTCCCCTACGAGCAGTACTTC. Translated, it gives CASSDRTSNFPYEQYF.

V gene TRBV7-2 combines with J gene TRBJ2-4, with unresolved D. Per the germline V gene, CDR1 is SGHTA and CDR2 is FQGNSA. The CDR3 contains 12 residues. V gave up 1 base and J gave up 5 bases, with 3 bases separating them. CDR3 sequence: CASSLDENIQYF. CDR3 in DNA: TGTGCCAGCAGCTTAGATGAAAACATTCAGTACTTC.